The rows below give T cell receptor beta chains drawn from one sample of a study of cytomegalovirus exposure and HLA in healthy donors. Repertoires were generated with immunoSEQ multiplex PCR, while TCRdb's copy carries only in-frame clones and drops some. The table lists just over 150,000 clones, approximately 72% of them singletons, with about 2% in the top ten. Sequenced: PBMCs. These receptors were collected from a female donor in good health and CMV-seronegative. Each CDR3 is given without its conserved first and last residue. The order of the fields is V gene, J gene, CDR3 protein.

>TRBV15|TRBJ2-5
ATSRGTSGRIQETQY
>TRBV11-2|TRBJ1-2
ASSLGQGYT
>TRBV6-5|TRBJ2-5
ASSYPGGETQY
>TRBV9|TRBJ1-4
ASSPRGANEKLF
>TRBV6-1|TRBJ2-3
ASRTGEGYTQY
>TRBV6-5|TRBJ1-5
ASSYRGGQPQH
>TRBV5-6|TRBJ2-5
ASLDRVGETQY
>TRBV11-2|TRBJ1-1
ASSLESGTEAF
>TRBV2|TRBJ2-2
ASNLMGLSTGELF
>TRBV9|TRBJ2-5
ASSAGVQETQY
>TRBV10-3|TRBJ2-2
AISEGSGRNTGELF
>TRBV6-1|TRBJ1-2
ASTLAEPRIYGYT
>TRBV4-1|TRBJ2-2
ASSQDRGRSNTGELF
>TRBV28|TRBJ2-7
ASSSPKGATGRSYEQY
>TRBV9|TRBJ1-1
ASSVVTANTEAF
>TRBV27|TRBJ2-3
ASRDRQGRTDTQY
>TRBV19|TRBJ2-3
ASSTGGTDTQY
>TRBV25-1|TRBJ1-2
AKKNRVNYGYT
>TRBV10-3|TRBJ1-6
AISDDPRLGSPLH
>TRBV6-5|TRBJ1-5
ASSDGQPQH
>TRBV9|TRBJ2-6
ASSAVLELRSGANVLT
>TRBV9|TRBJ2-1
ASSVVGGSENEQF
>TRBV27|TRBJ1-1
ASSRSGGTSEAF
>TRBV6-1|TRBJ2-1
ASMRTSGGPQF
>TRBV7-9|TRBJ1-1
ASSPGAGTEAF
>TRBV29-1|TRBJ2-5
SVLGTGRGETQY
>TRBV2|TRBJ1-4
ASSPWTGVSEKLF
>TRBV7-3|TRBJ2-1
ASSLDPGTYNEQF
>TRBV7-2|TRBJ1-1
ASSITGGLNTEAF
>TRBV29-1|TRBJ1-2
SVGQGDWYGYT
>TRBV7-9|TRBJ2-3
ASSSWRTDAQY
>TRBV10-3|TRBJ1-1
AISESDRVYTEAF
>TRBV5-1|TRBJ1-2
ASSPDRVNGYT
>TRBV4-2|TRBJ2-3
ASSRTEHGTDTQY
>TRBV19|TRBJ1-2
ASSIGGFGYT
>TRBV29-1|TRBJ1-1
SAWDRETEAF
>TRBV4-2|TRBJ2-7
ASSLQRQLAGSSYEQY
>TRBV30|TRBJ2-7
AWSGLASYEQY
>TRBV5-1|TRBJ2-5
ASSLVSGLAEQETQY
>TRBV13|TRBJ2-7
ASGTGLFSYEQY
>TRBV15|TRBJ2-7
ATSSQSRDRGNEQY
>TRBV6-5|TRBJ2-7
ASSYSIDQGTKQY
>TRBV5-1|TRBJ1-6
ASSLGSSYNSPLH
>TRBV6-1|TRBJ2-3
ASSVAAGPTTDTQY
>TRBV29-1|TRBJ1-1
SVEEDKRGTEAF
>TRBV19|TRBJ2-7
ASSTWGTGASSYEQY
>TRBV19|TRBJ2-1
ASTLISGDYNEQF
>TRBV4-2|TRBJ1-2
ASSQDVYGYT
>TRBV19|TRBJ1-5
ASSRPGGTGSNQPQH
>TRBV7-9|TRBJ2-5
ASRREGYQETQY
>TRBV6-1|TRBJ1-4
ASSERGGTGSEKLF
>TRBV5-4|TRBJ2-7
ASSLGGPREQY
>TRBV9|TRBJ1-5
ASSEQGHNQPQH
>TRBV5-4|TRBJ2-3
ASSYWTSSADTQY
>TRBV10-1|TRBJ2-1
ASTKREGLFGYNEQF